The sequence of this T cell receptor beta chain was determined in a study of blood T cell repertoires in COVID-19. On the study more broadly: Material from acute and convalescent COVID-19 was sourced from the United States, Italy and Spain. The cDNA or gDNA used as material had been derived from T cells, B-cell-depleted T cells, or PBMCs.

Authors' processing steps: Amplification of reference gene primers provided the estimated nucleated cell counts. Sequenced by immunoSEQ multiplex PCR; TCRdb stores in-frame clones only, minus some. The DNA was the basis for D and trimming; V, J and clone size are from that table. The sample records just under 35,000 clones, 85% to 95% being singletons. Trimming took off 7 bases at V and 4 bases at J, with 16 bases between the two ends. The CDR3 covers 14 residues. Germline V gene data show CDR1 as ENHRY and CDR2 as SYGVKD. The sequenced sample consisted of peripheral blood. The TCR comes from a man aged 55 to 69 with active or convalescent COVID-19. The chain links TRBV10-3 to TRBJ1-1; TRBD1 might be the D (5 bases). The DNA of the CDR3 is TGTGCCATCAACTCTCCCTCGGGGGGCACTGAAGCTTTCTTT. Translation: CAINSPSGGTEAFF.